The entry that follows covers one T cell receptor beta chain sequence. Profiled with immunoSEQ multiplex PCR; TCRdb holds only in-frame clones, not every one. This table has around 130,000 clones, approximately 91% appearing once. The record originates from a study of cytomegalovirus exposure and HLA in healthy donors. The CDR3 contains 13 residues. Deletions cut 6 bases from V and 8 bases from J, with 14 bases between. Germline CDR1 reads SGHDN; CDR2 reads FVKESK. This rearrangement joins TRBV14 to TRBJ2-1, with D perhaps TRBD2 (6 bases). Sequenced material: PBMCs. This TCR was sampled from a man aged 25-40 years in good health and CMV-seronegative. The CDR3 region is CASRPSGGYEQFF. CDR3 nucleotides: TGTGCCAGCAGACCCTCAGGAGGGTATGAGCAGTTCTTC.